The T cell receptor (beta chain) described here comes from a study of cytomegalovirus exposure and HLA in healthy donors. As for the study in general: A later analysis reported the same platform for the 110 or so validation repertoires and the 500 to 750 first-cohort repertoires.

About this clone: The antigen is undetermined.

The data were produced by immunoSEQ multiplex PCR, yet TCRdb's version contains in-frame clones alone and is incomplete. Of 190,000 or so clones detected, around 81% appear once; the ten largest clones hold 2.5% to 3.5%. The approximately 120-subject validation cohort, separate from the roughly 670-subject first cohort, included the donors. Study-level results: Researchers counted over 150 TCR beta chains as cytomegalovirus-associated. The classifier reportedly diagnosed cytomegalovirus status with high specificity and sensitivity.

CDR1 is SNHLY, CDR2 FYNNEI, per germline. This CDR3 spans 13 amino acids. The V and J ends lost 3 bases and 2 bases, in that order; junction bases with no gene match: 0. The origin of this receptor is a young woman in good health and CMV-seropositive. The sequencing input was PBMCs. The chain uses TRBV2 and TRBJ2-5; TRBD1 matches 7 bases. The CDR3 DNA reads as TGTGCCAGCAGTGACAGGGGGCAAGAGACCCAGTACTTC. Its protein is CASSDRGQETQYF.